The sequence of this TCR beta chain was determined in a study of blood T cell repertoires in COVID-19. The length of the CDR3 is 15 residues. CDR1 MDHEN and CDR2 SYDVKM come from the germline V gene. Trimming cost V 8 bases and J 0 bases; bases outside gene matches: 6. The repertoire was sequenced with immunoSEQ multiplex PCR; TCRdb's copy has only in-frame clones and lacks some. The sample carries roughly 250,000 clones, around 87% recorded once. The V gene is TRBV28, the J gene TRBJ1-3, with 8 nucleotides matching TRBD1. This TCR came from a woman between 50 and 59 years old with acute or convalescent COVID-19. The sample was peripheral blood. CDR3 sequence (DNA): TGTGCCAGCGGAGGACAGGGTCACTCTGGAAACACCATATATTTT. Translation: CASGGQGHSGNTIYF.